Following are 32 T cell receptor beta chains from one sample sequenced in a study of cytomegalovirus exposure and HLA in healthy donors. In the PCR, 60 Vbeta and 13 Jbeta primers were used. TCRdb's table, derived via immunoSEQ multiplex PCR, lists solely in-frame clones and lacks some. The table records some 130,000 clones, more than 75% of them present only once. The specimen was PBMCs. The receptors were sampled from a man between 25 and 39 years old in good health and CMV-seronegative.

The rearrangement uses TRBV9 and TRBJ2-7, with D uncertain. V was shortened by 0 bases and J by 2 bases, with 6 bases between the two germline ends. The CDR3 totals 13 residues. Germline V lookup: CDR1 SGDLS, CDR2 YYNGEE. CDR3 amino acids: CASSVGVTYEQYF. In DNA, the CDR3 is TGTGCCAGCAGCGTAGGAGTGACCTACGAGCAGTACTTC.

The gene calls are TRBV28 and TRBJ1-1; no clear D. This CDR3 comprises 15 residues. Trimming stripped 6 bases from V and 1 base from J, with 15 bases between. Germline V gives CDR1 MDHEN, CDR2 SYDVKM. CDR3 region: CASREAGPTNTEAFF. DNA of the CDR3: TGTGCCAGCAGGGAGGCGGGTCCCACGAACACTGAAGCTTTCTTT.

CDR3 protein: CASSVGLAGYNEQFF. As DNA, the CDR3 is TGTGCCAGTAGTGTGGGACTAGCGGGCTACAATGAGCAGTTCTTC. The chain has TRBV19 and TRBJ2-1; the match to TRBD2 covers 12 bases. Unmatched junction bases numbered 2, after V lost 5 bases and J lost 3 bases. The CDR3 extends over 15 amino acids. CDR1 and CDR2 from the germline V gene are LNHDA and SQIVND (reference sequence).

Only a few counts were recorded for this clone. The chain joins TRBV4-2 to TRBJ1-1, with unresolved D. V lost 0 bases and J lost 0, with 8 bases in between. From germline, CDR1 is LGHNA and CDR2 YNFKEQ. The CDR3 sequence is 15 residues long. The CDR3 loop reads CASSQEGQMNTEAFF. The CDR3 DNA reads as TGTGCCAGCAGCCAAGAGGGCCAAATGAACACTGAAGCTTTCTTT.

The sample holds a few counts of this clone. This chain links TRBV6-5 with TRBJ2-7; D may be TRBD2 (5 bases). This CDR3 comprises 12 residues. Germline lookup yields CDR1 MNHEY and CDR2 SVGAGI. Deletions cut 6 bases from V and 6 bases from J, with 12 bases between. The CDR3 coding sequence is TGTGCCAGCAGCCCCCTTCGGGGCGAGCAGTACTTC. Translated, it gives CASSPLRGEQYF.

The V call is TRBV28, the J call TRBJ1-2; maybe TRBD1 (6 bases). Trimming took 5 bases from V and 8 from J, leaving 15 bases between them. Germline-derived CDR1 and CDR2 are MDHEN and SYDVKM. The CDR3 runs 13 residues. The CDR3 loop is CASSTTRGGGYTF. Here the CDR3 DNA reads TGTGCCAGCAGTACCACCAGGGGTGGCGGCTACACCTTC.

With regard to this clone: One junction end disagrees with the germline gene, perhaps due to a read error. The CDR3 loop reads CASSFNPGGDF. In DNA form, the CDR3 reads TGTGCCAGCAGCTTCAACCCGGGCGGGGACTTC. This sequence joins TRBV14 and TRBJ2-7; D may be TRBD2 (6 bases). Germline V CDR1 and CDR2: SGHDN, FVKESK. The CDR3 spans 11 residues.

V usage is TRBV19 and J usage is TRBJ2-1; 10 bases line up with TRBD2. The CDR3 is 15 residues long. J gave up 7 bases and V 1 base, and 4 bases lay outside the gene matches. Germline V gives CDR1 LNHDA, CDR2 SQIVND (reference sequence). The chain's CDR3 is CASSIAALAGNEQFF. CDR3 DNA: TGTGCCAGTAGTATAGCAGCACTAGCGGGGAATGAGCAGTTCTTC.

This clone was picked up one time. The chain is built from TRBV18 and TRBJ1-4; no definite D call. The CDR3 length is 16 residues. CDR1 is KGHSH, CDR2 LQKENI, per germline. Deletions cut 4 bases from V and 5 bases from J, with 17 bases between. This CDR3 is CASSLRKEELNEKLFF. The CDR3 bases are TGTGCCAGCTCACTCCGTAAAGAGGAACTAAATGAAAAACTGTTTTTT.

This clone was picked up one time. The chain carries TRBV5-1 and TRBJ2-1; TRBD1 agrees at 9 bases. Looked up from germline, CDR1 is SGHRS and CDR2 is YFSETQ. Trimming removed 1 base from V and 0 bases from J; junction bases left unmatched: 5. The CDR3 has 17 amino acids. The CDR3 sequence is CASSLYGTGSSYNEQFF. The CDR3 DNA reads TGCGCCAGCAGCTTGTATGGGACAGGGAGCTCCTACAATGAGCAGTTCTTC.

This clone appeared a single time. The chain uses TRBV7-4 and TRBJ1-1; a weak D match, TRBD1 (6 bases). The CDR3 is 14 residues long. Germline CDR1 SGHVT, CDR2 SQSDAQ. V dropped 5 bases and J dropped 8 bases, with 18 bases sitting between them. The DNA of the CDR3 is TGTGCCAGCAGCCCCCAAAGTGAGGGACAAGAAGCTTTCTTT. Residues: CASSPQSEGQEAFF.

There are a few counts of this clone. The CDR3 nucleotides read TGTGCCATCAGAGCAGGGGGCTCTGGAAACACCATATATTTT. Translating it yields CAIRAGGSGNTIYF. The J gene is TRBJ1-3, the V gene TRBV10-3, with TRBD1 matching 7 bases. V was pared by 6 bases and J by 0 bases, with 2 bases of the junction left unmatched. This CDR3 contains 14 residues. Germline V CDR1 and CDR2: ENHRY, SYGVKD.

This chain uses TRBV4-3 with TRBJ2-3; D gene ambiguous. The CDR3 is 13 amino acids. V dropped 0 bases and J dropped 4 bases, with 5 bases sitting between them. The germline gives CDR1 LGHNA, CDR2 YSLEER. The CDR3 DNA sequence: TGCGCCAGCAGCCAAGAGCGGCCAGATACGCAGTATTTT. Translation gives CASSQERPDTQYF.

This clone was counted only a few times. The chain is built from TRBV19 and TRBJ1-5; D gene uncertain. The ends were cut back, 3 bases at V and 5 bases at J, with 8 bases in the middle. The CDR3 has 13 residues. The germline gives CDR1 LNHDA, CDR2 SQIVND (reference sequence). The DNA for the CDR3 is TGTGCCAGTAGTATTGGACTTTATCAGCCCCAGCATTTT. Encoded protein: CASSIGLYQPQHF.

This clone was seen only a few times. The CDR3 here is CASSFTRDNQETQYF. DNA of the CDR3: TGTGCCAGCAGTTTCACCCGGGACAACCAAGAGACCCAGTACTTC. The V and J genes are TRBV27 and TRBJ2-5; perhaps TRBD1 as D (6 bases). CDR3 length: 15 residues. V was trimmed by 3 bases and J by 0 bases, leaving 11 bases between them. CDR1 MNHEY and CDR2 SMNVEV come from the germline V gene (reference sequence).

The rearrangement joins TRBV9 to TRBJ2-3, with D perhaps matching TRBD2 (5 bases). Trimming shortened V by 4 bases and J by 0 bases, and 15 bases separated the two germline ends. The germline V gene encodes CDR1 SGDLS and CDR2 YYNGEE. The CDR3 has 16 amino acids. The CDR3: CASSPGEQSSTDTQYF. Here the CDR3 DNA reads TGTGCCAGCAGCCCCGGGGAGCAGTCTAGCACAGATACGCAGTATTTT.

The chain is built from TRBV28 and TRBJ2-1, with D perhaps matching TRBD2 (6 bases). Germline CDR1 is MDHEN and CDR2 is SYDVKM. The CDR3 contains 11 residues. Trimming took off 7 bases at V and 13 bases at J, with 14 bases between the two ends. CDR3: CASTLGRDQFF. The CDR3 DNA reads TGTGCCAGCACCTTGGGGCGGGATCAGTTCTTC.

This chain links TRBV4-1 with TRBJ2-7; TRBD1 might be the D (5 bases). The germline V gene has CDR1 MGHRA and CDR2 YSYEKL. CDR3 length: 15 residues. Trimming pared 1 base from V and 3 bases from J, leaving 13 bases between. The CDR3 reads CASSQAQGTFYEQYF. CDR3 sequence (DNA): TGCGCCAGCAGCCAAGCCCAGGGTACCTTCTACGAGCAGTACTTC.

CDR3 sequence reads: CSVRWSSYNEQFF. The CDR3 coding sequence is TGCAGCGTCCGCTGGAGCTCCTACAATGAGCAGTTCTTC. The gene calls are TRBV29-1 and TRBJ2-1; D unresolved. V lost 6 bases, J lost 0 bases, and 9 bases lay in between. The CDR3 totals 13 residues. The germline V gene has CDR1 SQVTM and CDR2 ANQGSEA.

This chain joins TRBV30 and TRBJ1-2; D is unclear. This CDR3 region has 12 residues. V dropped 1 base and J dropped 2 bases, with 5 bases sitting between them. Germline CDR1 reads GTSNPN; CDR2 reads SVGIG (reference sequence). CDR3 in DNA: TGTGCCTGGAGTGGCGGAAACTATGGCTACACCTTC. It encodes CAWSGGNYGYTF.

This chain links TRBV28 with TRBJ2-3; D is possibly TRBD1 (5 bases). CDR1 is MDHEN, CDR2 SYDVKM, per germline. The CDR3 is 17 amino acids. V shed 5 bases and J shed 3 bases, with 21 bases lying between them. This chain's CDR3 is CASSLLPRGLWTDTQYF. The CDR3 nucleotides read TGTGCCAGCAGTCTCCTCCCTAGGGGTTTATGGACAGATACGCAGTATTTT.

Only one count was recorded for this clone. The V and J genes are TRBV5-1 and TRBJ2-5; tentatively, D is TRBD2 (7 bases). The germline V gene has CDR1 SGHRS and CDR2 YFSETQ. The CDR3 is 14 amino acids. V was cut by 4 bases and J by 5 bases, with 15 bases left in between. The CDR3 reads CASSLPGGTETQYF. CDR3 DNA sequence: TGCGCCAGCAGCCTCCCGGGGGGCACGGAGACCCAGTACTTC.

V usage is TRBV5-1 and J usage is TRBJ1-1, with D possibly being TRBD1 (6 bases). The CDR3 length is 14 residues. Germline V CDR1 and CDR2: SGHRS, YFSETQ. Trimming removed 3 bases at V and 0 bases at J, with 9 bases between. The CDR3 nucleotides are TGCGCCAGCAGCTCCGGACAGTTGAACACTGAAGCTTTCTTT. Translation: CASSSGQLNTEAFF.

This chain joins TRBV6-5 and TRBJ2-7; 7 bases are a match to TRBD2. The CDR3 runs 16 residues. V was pared by 4 bases and J by 3 bases, with 12 bases of the junction left unmatched. The germline V gene has CDR1 MNHEY and CDR2 SVGAGI. CDR3 loop: CASSSLGGRLSYEQYF. The CDR3 coding sequence is TGTGCCAGCAGTTCCCTGGGGGGGAGACTTAGCTACGAGCAGTACTTC.

Only a few counts were recorded for this clone. The V call is TRBV7-9, the J call TRBJ2-7; a weak D match, TRBD2 (5 bases). The V gene's germline CDR1 is SEHNR and CDR2 FQNEAQ (reference sequence). Between the trimmed V and J ends, which lost 6 bases and 6 bases, there was a span of 21 bases. CDR3 length: 15 amino acids. The chain's CDR3 is CASSSIRIGVGEQYF. The CDR3 nucleotides are TGTGCCAGCAGTTCGATACGGATCGGGGTTGGCGAGCAGTACTTC.

This clone was found a few times. The genes are TRBV27 and TRBJ2-7, with D possibly matching TRBD1 (6 bases). Trimming left V 5 bases short and J 1 base short, with 12 bases between. The germline CDR1 and CDR2 sequences are MNHEY and SMNVEV (reference sequence). The CDR3 has 14 amino acids. The CDR3 sequence: CASSHIDRSYEQYF. CDR3 coding DNA: TGTGCCAGCAGTCATATCGACAGGTCCTACGAGCAGTACTTC.

The genes are TRBV5-1 and TRBJ2-4; 11 nucleotides match TRBD2. This CDR3 is 16 amino acids long. V was pared by 4 bases and J by 6 bases, with 9 bases of the junction left unmatched. Germline V gene data show CDR1 as SGHRS and CDR2 as YFSETQ. As DNA, the CDR3 is TGCGCCAGCAGCATTAGCGGGAGGGGGTTAGGAAACATTCAGTACTTC. It yields the protein CASSISGRGLGNIQYF.

The chain has TRBV7-2 and TRBJ2-5; the match to TRBD1 covers 9 bases. V shed 5 bases, J shed 7 bases, and the junction held 5 bases outside the gene matches. The CDR3 has 13 residues. Germline-derived CDR1 and CDR2 are SGHTA and FQGNSA. In DNA form, the CDR3 reads TGTGCCAGCAGCCCGACAGGGGGGACGACCCAGTACTTC. Translation gives CASSPTGGTTQYF.

On this clone: The sample has other DNA sequences that encode this CDR3 too. CDR3: CASSPRLAETQYF. The CDR3 nucleotides read TGTGCCAGTAGCCCTAGACTAGCAGAGACCCAGTACTTC. The rearrangement joins TRBV19 to TRBJ2-5, with 7 bases matching TRBD2. Germline loops: CDR1 LNHDA, CDR2 SQIVND (reference sequence). The CDR3 runs to 13 residues. The V segment lost 6 bases and the J segment 4 bases; nucleotides outside the gene matches: 5.

The V call is TRBV5-1, the J call TRBJ2-7; 11 nucleotides match TRBD2. Germline CDR1 is SGHRS and CDR2 is YFSETQ. This CDR3 is 16 amino acids long. V was clipped by 1 base and J by 0 bases; unmatched bases: 3. The CDR3 sequence: CASSLKTSGASYEQYF. CDR3 nucleotide sequence: TGCGCCAGCAGCTTGAAGACTAGCGGGGCCTCCTACGAGCAGTACTTC.

This chain links TRBV7-2 with TRBJ2-3; D is undetermined. Trimming pared 1 base from V and 6 bases from J, leaving 8 bases between. Germline V lookup: CDR1 SGHTA, CDR2 FQGNSA. CDR3 length: 13 amino acids. As DNA, the CDR3 is TGTGCCAGCAGCTTAGGGCCGAGGGATACGCAGTATTTT. Amino acid sequence: CASSLGPRDTQYF.

The chain has TRBV6-4 and TRBJ2-2; 9 nucleotides match TRBD1. CDR3 length: 16 residues. Germline-derived CDR1 and CDR2 are MRHNA and SNTAGT. The J segment lost 7 bases and the V segment lost 2 bases, leaving 8 bases of the junction unmatched. The CDR3 bases are TGTGCCAGCAGTGACGGGGCACAGGGGGCCTTCGGGGAGCTGTTTTTT. Translation: CASSDGAQGAFGELFF.